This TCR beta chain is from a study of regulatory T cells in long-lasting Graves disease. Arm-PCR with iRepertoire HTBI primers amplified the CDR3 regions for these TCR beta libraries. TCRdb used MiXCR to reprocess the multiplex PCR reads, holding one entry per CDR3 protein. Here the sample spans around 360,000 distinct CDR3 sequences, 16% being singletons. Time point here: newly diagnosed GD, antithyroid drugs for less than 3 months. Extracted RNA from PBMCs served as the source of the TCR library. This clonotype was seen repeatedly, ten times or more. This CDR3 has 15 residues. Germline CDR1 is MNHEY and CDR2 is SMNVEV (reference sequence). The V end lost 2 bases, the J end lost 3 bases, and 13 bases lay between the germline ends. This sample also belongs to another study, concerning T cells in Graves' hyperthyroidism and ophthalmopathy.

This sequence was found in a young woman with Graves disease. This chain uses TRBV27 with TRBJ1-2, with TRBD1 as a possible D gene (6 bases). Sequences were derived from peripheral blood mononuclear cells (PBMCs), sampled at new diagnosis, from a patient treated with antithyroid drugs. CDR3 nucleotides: TGTGCCAGCAGTTTACTCGCAGGGGCGGACTATGGCTACACCTTC. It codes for CASSLLAGADYGYTF.